These 9 T cell receptor beta chains originate from one sample sequenced in a study of shared T cell receptors in the human thymus. Sequencing was performed with immunoSEQ multiplex PCR; in TCRdb, only in-frame clones are kept and a portion is missing. The table lists some 400,000 clones, around 93% of them singletons. Material for sequencing was thymocytes. These receptors were taken from a human donor.

CDR3 protein: CASSSSTGTSLYEQYF. The CDR3 DNA is TGTGCCAGCAGTTCGTCAACCGGGACTAGTCTTTACGAGCAGTACTTC. This chain connects TRBV27 to TRBJ2-7; 8 bases fit TRBD2. Trimming took 4 bases from V and 4 from J; bases not matched to a gene: 12. Germline V gene sequence: CDR1 MNHEY, CDR2 SMNVEV (reference sequence). The length of the CDR3 is 16 residues.

This chain connects TRBV5-8 to TRBJ1-5; 8 nucleotides line up with TRBD1. The V segment lost 4 bases and the J segment 8 bases; nucleotides outside the gene matches: 17. The length of the CDR3 is 17 residues. Germline CDR1 SGHTS, CDR2 YDEGEE. The CDR3 protein is CASSRRPSRTGRKPQHF. Written as DNA, the CDR3 is TGTGCCAGCAGCCGCCGTCCTTCTAGGACAGGGAGGAAGCCCCAGCATTTT.

This clone turned up a few times. The J gene is TRBJ2-3, the V gene TRBV5-1; no clear D gene. CDR1 and CDR2 (germline): SGHRS, YFSETQ. The germline V and J ends were trimmed by 9 bases and 5 bases, with 22 bases remaining between them. The CDR3 loop spans 15 amino acids. The CDR3 reads CAKEITVDERDTQYF. The CDR3 coding sequence is TGCGCCAAAGAGATAACGGTCGACGAAAGAGATACGCAGTATTTT.

The CDR3 DNA reads TGTGCCAGCAGCTTGGGAGGGGGGGACGCCTACGAGCAGTACTTC. Translated: CASSLGGGDAYEQYF. This chain joins TRBV5-4 and TRBJ2-7; the D gene is possibly TRBD2 (7 bases). The CDR3 spans 15 residues. From germline, CDR1 is SGHNT and CDR2 YYREEE (reference sequence). V dropped 0 bases and J dropped 2 bases, with 12 bases sitting between them.

The V gene is TRBV30, the J gene TRBJ2-7; 9 bases line up with TRBD1. The germline V gene encodes CDR1 GTSNPN and CDR2 SVGIG (reference sequence). CDR3 length: 15 amino acids. Losses at the gene ends were 3 bases for V and 3 bases for J; bases not matched to a gene: 9. The CDR3 loop is CAWRQQGAQDYEQYF. DNA for the CDR3: TGTGCCTGGAGGCAACAGGGGGCTCAGGACTACGAGCAGTACTTC.

The rearrangement joins TRBV7-6 to TRBJ2-1; 9 nucleotides match TRBD1. CDR1 SGHVS and CDR2 FNYEAQ come from the germline V gene. Losses at the gene ends were 6 bases for V and 7 bases for J; bases not matched to a gene: 13. The length of the CDR3 is 16 residues. The CDR3 reads CASRFPPRDRVNEQFF. DNA of the CDR3: TGTGCCAGCAGATTCCCCCCCCGGGACAGGGTAAATGAGCAGTTCTTC.

The chain uses TRBV11-3 and TRBJ2-7; D tentatively reads TRBD1 or TRBD2 (6 bases each). Deletions cut 1 base from V and 5 bases from J, with 18 bases between. CDR1 SGHNT and CDR2 YENEEA come from the germline V gene. This CDR3 spans 16 amino acids. The CDR3, as DNA: TGTGCCAGCAGCTTAGGACCCCTCGGGGGCCGAGACGAGCAGTACTTC. This gives the protein CASSLGPLGGRDEQYF.

In its sample, this clone was seen once. V usage is TRBV10-3 and J usage is TRBJ2-1, with TRBD1 matching 10 bases. Germline lookup yields CDR1 ENHRY and CDR2 SYGVKD. J lost 7 bases, V lost 2 bases, and 2 bases had no gene match. CDR3 length: 14 residues. CDR3 in amino acids: CAISERTGGNEQFF. In DNA form, the CDR3 reads TGTGCCATCAGTGAGAGGACAGGGGGAAATGAGCAGTTCTTC.

The chain joins TRBV5-6 to TRBJ2-7; 7 bases align to TRBD1. The germline gives CDR1 SGHDT, CDR2 YYEEEE. J was trimmed by 1 base and V by 6 bases; bases with no gene match: 10. The CDR3 consists of 15 residues. The CDR3 DNA reads TGTGCCAGCAACGGCGAGGACAGGCCTTCCTACGAGCAGTACTTC. Translating gives CASNGEDRPSYEQYF.